These 20 T cell receptor beta chains were all obtained from the same sample, sequenced in a study of shared clonotypes between healthy human individuals. Using immunoSEQ multiplex PCR, the repertoire was profiled, and TCRdb retains in-frame clones only, with some absent. The sample has over 2 million clones, under 95% seen once. Sample: naive CD4+ T cells from PBMCs. Subset meaning: CD45RA+ positively selected. These receptors were collected from a man aged 18 to 29 in good health. Some clones in this sample may be carry-over from other donors' samples.

The V call is TRBV5-1, the J call TRBJ2-1; D call uncertain. CDR1 SGHRS and CDR2 YFSETQ come from the germline V gene. The CDR3 is made up of 12 amino acids. Trimming took off 2 bases at V and 12 bases at J, with 12 bases between the two ends. The DNA for the CDR3 is TGCGCCAGCAGCTTAAGTGGAGACTCGCAGTTCTTC. This encodes CASSLSGDSQFF.

Regarding this clone: The identical CDR3 is also encoded by other nucleotide sequences in the sample. The chain has TRBV9 and TRBJ1-1, with 11 bases matching TRBD1. The junction had 8 bases not matched to a gene; V was cut back by 4 bases and J by 6 bases. The CDR3 consists of 15 residues. Looked up from germline, CDR1 is SGDLS and CDR2 is YYNGEE. DNA of the CDR3: TGTGCCAGCAGCCCGCGGGGACAGGGGGTGTCTGAAGCTTTCTTT. Translation: CASSPRGQGVSEAFF.

The chain employs TRBV5-4 and TRBJ1-1; D is possibly TRBD1 (5 bases). V lost 1 base and J 7 bases, leaving 20 bases between the germline ends. The CDR3 length is 16 residues. Germline V gene sequence: CDR1 SGHNT, CDR2 YYREEE (reference sequence). CDR3 in amino acids: CASSLFRAGGLGEAFF. In DNA, the CDR3 is TGTGCCAGCAGCTTGTTCCGGGCGGGGGGTCTCGGTGAAGCTTTCTTT. The full variable domain, with the rest looked up from reference TRBV5-4 and TRBJ1-1, is ETGVTQSPTHLIKTRGQQVTLRCSSQSGHNTVSWYQQALGQGPQFIFQYYREEENGRGNFPPRFSGLQFPNYSSELNVNALELDDSALYLCASSLFRAGGLGEAFFGQGTRLTVV.

The J gene is TRBJ2-1, the V gene TRBV19; 12 nucleotides line up with TRBD2. CDR3 length: 16 amino acids. From germline, CDR1 is LNHDA and CDR2 SQIVND (reference sequence). The V and J ends lost 5 bases and 7 bases, in that order; junction bases with no gene match: 9. CDR3 residues: CASSAQGLAGSNEQFF. CDR3 nucleotide sequence: TGTGCCAGTAGTGCCCAGGGACTAGCGGGCTCAAATGAGCAGTTCTTC.

The chain is built from TRBV30 and TRBJ1-5; D is possibly TRBD1 (6 bases). The CDR3 is 16 residues long. The V gene's germline CDR1 is GTSNPN and CDR2 SVGIG (reference sequence). Trimming cost V 5 bases and J 9 bases, with 26 bases left between them. CDR3 nucleotides: TGTGCCTGGGCCTTCCGAACTAGGGGGATGGGAAGGCCCCAGCATTTT. Translating it yields CAWAFRTRGMGRPQHF.

This rearrangement joins TRBV29-1 to TRBJ2-6; TRBD1 matches at 8 bases. V shed 6 bases and J 0 bases; nucleotides not matched to a gene: 13. CDR1 and CDR2 (germline): SQVTM, ANQGSEA. This CDR3 spans 18 amino acids. CDR3 DNA sequence: TGCAGCGTGGACAGGGTAAAACTAACTAGCTCTGGGGCCAACGTCCTGACTTTC. As protein: CSVDRVKLTSSGANVLTF.

This clone was counted once. V and J are TRBV21-1 and TRBJ2-7; the D call of TRBD2 is as the table states it, not checked on the DNA. TRBV21-1 is listed as a pseudogene. This CDR3 contains 14 residues. Here the CDR3 DNA reads TGTGCCAGCAGGTCCGGGACTAGCGTCTACGAGCAGTACTTC. Its protein product is CASRSGTSVYEQYF.

The chain has TRBV11-2 and TRBJ2-3; TRBD1 is a possible D gene (7 bases). This CDR3 comprises 17 residues. V was cut by 1 base and J by 0 bases, with 14 bases left in between. Germline V gene sequence: CDR1 SGHAT, CDR2 FQNNGV. The CDR3 DNA follows: TGTGCCAGCAGCTTAGGGGCAGGGGGGACTAGCACAGATACGCAGTATTTT. Protein sequence: CASSLGAGGTSTDTQYF.

On this clone itself: The CDR3 ends on some other residue instead of the conserved phenylalanine or tryptophan, so this is likely a read error. The limits of the CDR3 on the DNA are not certain, so only TCRdb's listed CDR3 is given. The chain carries TRBV21-1 and TRBJ1-1; the D call of TRBD1 is as the table states it, not checked on the DNA. TRBV21-1 is noted as a pseudogene. The CDR3 adds up to 14 amino acids, both ends counted. The CDR3 spells CASSKAHKALGLPL.

This clone has just one count. The genes are TRBV18 and TRBJ2-3, with 8 bases that match TRBD2. There are 18 residues in the CDR3. The V gene end was trimmed by 2 bases and the J gene end by 2 bases; junction bases not matched to a gene: 12. In germline, CDR1 is KGHSH, CDR2 LQKENI. Here the CDR3 reads CASSPAPQTGGNTDTQYF. The CDR3 coding sequence is TGTGCCAGCTCACCAGCCCCCCAGACGGGAGGGAACACAGATACGCAGTATTTT.

This clone showed up just once. The chain carries TRBV5-5 and TRBJ2-7; 7 nucleotides agree with TRBD1. V shed 6 bases and J 3 bases; nucleotides not matched to a gene: 9. The CDR3 loop spans 14 amino acids. Germline CDR1 and CDR2: SGHKS and YYEKEE (reference sequence). The CDR3 nucleotides are TGTGCCAGCACCCGTTGGGACAGATACTACGAGCAGTACTTC. Protein: CASTRWDRYYEQYF.

This sequence joins TRBV7-2 and TRBJ2-1, with D tentatively TRBD1 (5 bases). This CDR3 comprises 16 residues. V was cut by 5 bases and J by 0 bases, with 14 bases left in between. Germline loops: CDR1 SGHTA, CDR2 FQGNSA. The CDR3 region is CASSPQGLSSYNEQFF. In DNA, the CDR3 is TGTGCCAGCAGCCCCCAGGGCCTTAGCTCCTACAATGAGCAGTTCTTC.

The V call is TRBV5-1, the J call TRBJ2-7; D is perhaps TRBD1 (6 bases). Germline V gene data show CDR1 as SGHRS and CDR2 as YFSETQ. This CDR3 contains 14 residues. Trimming shortened V by 4 bases and J by 6 bases, and 17 bases separated the two germline ends. The CDR3 bases are TGCGCCAGCAGCCCCGACCGGGACAAAAGCGAGCAGTACTTC. This translates into CASSPDRDKSEQYF.

The chain recombines TRBV18 with TRBJ2-1; TRBD2 matches 9 bases. The CDR3 has 15 residues. V shed 2 bases and J 7 bases; nucleotides not matched to a gene: 6. From germline, CDR1 is KGHSH and CDR2 LQKENI. The CDR3 DNA follows: TGTGCCAGCTCACCATGGCGGGAGGGCCGGAATGAGCAGTTCTTC. Protein product: CASSPWREGRNEQFF.

This clone appeared once. The chain links TRBV4-1 to TRBJ2-7; TRBD2 agrees at 11 bases. Germline-derived CDR1 and CDR2 are MGHRA and YSYEKL. The CDR3 has 22 residues. The trim removed 0 bases at V and 0 bases at J, leaving 19 bases unmatched. CDR3 in amino acids: CASSQEGLRGTSGISISYEQYF. CDR3 in DNA: TGCGCCAGCAGCCAAGAAGGCTTGAGGGGGACTAGCGGTATCAGTATCTCCTACGAGCAGTACTTC.

This chain links TRBV2 with TRBJ1-6; 9 bases map to TRBD1. The CDR3 covers 15 residues. Germline values: CDR1 SNHLY, CDR2 FYNNEI. V gave up 0 bases and J gave up 7 bases; unmatched junction bases: 1. Written as DNA, the CDR3 is TGTGCCAGCAGTGAAGCAGGACAGGGGAATTCACCCCTCCACTTT. This gives the protein CASSEAGQGNSPLHF.

With respect to this clone: The identical CDR3 is also encoded by other nucleotide sequences in the sample. This chain links TRBV6-1 with TRBJ1-5, with D unclear. The CDR3 contains 13 residues. V lost 1 base to trimming and J lost 5 bases, with 6 bases between them. Germline V CDR1 and CDR2: MNHNS, SASEGT. The CDR3 DNA is TGTGCCAGCAGTGAAGTTAGGGATCAGCCCCAGCATTTT. It yields the protein CASSEVRDQPQHF.

With regard to this clone: A junction end diverges from the germline sequence, so it may reflect a read error. The chain couples TRBV15 to TRBJ2-5, with TRBD1 as a possible D gene (6 bases). The CDR3 extends over 15 amino acids. Germline V lookup: CDR1 LNHNV, CDR2 YYDKDF (reference sequence). The CDR3 coding sequence is TGTGCCACCACCAGAACTACAGGGACCCGAGAGACCCAGTACTTC. It translates to CATTRTTGTRETQYF.

The J gene is TRBJ1-5, the V gene TRBV29-1; TRBD1 matches at 10 bases. The germline CDR1 and CDR2 sequences are SQVTM and ANQGSEA. The CDR3 has 17 amino acids. Losses at the gene ends were 6 bases for V and 6 bases for J; bases not matched to a gene: 17. In nucleotides, the CDR3 is TGCAGCGTCGGGGGCGGGACAGGGGAGGCGATCGGTCAGCCCCAGCATTTT. This encodes CSVGGGTGEAIGQPQHF. Variable domain in full (rest from reference TRBV29-1 and TRBJ1-5): SAVISQKPSRDICQRGTSLTIQCQVDSQVTMMFWYRQQPGQSLTLIATANQGSEATYESGFVIDKFPISRPNLTFSTLTVSNMSPEDSSIYLCSVGGGTGEAIGQPQHFGDGTRLSIL.

The rearrangement links TRBV15 to TRBJ1-2; no definite D call. Per the germline V gene, CDR1 is LNHNV and CDR2 is YYDKDF (reference sequence). V was shortened by 0 bases and J by 8 bases, with 10 bases between the two germline ends. CDR3 length: 13 residues. The chain's CDR3 is CATSREGVVGYTF. CDR3 in DNA: TGTGCCACCAGCAGAGAGGGAGTGGTGGGCTACACCTTC. Combining the CDR3 with reference TRBV15 and TRBJ1-2 gives the whole variable domain DAMVIQNPRYQVTQFGKPVTLSCSQTLNHNVMYWYQQKSSQAPKLLFHYYDKDFNNEADTPDNFQSRRPNTSFCFLDIRSPGLGDTAMYLCATSREGVVGYTFGSGTRLTVV.